These T cell receptor beta chains were read from a single sample in a study of blood T cell repertoires in COVID-19. Sequencing was performed with immunoSEQ multiplex PCR; in TCRdb, only in-frame clones are kept and a portion is missing. The repertoire consists of around 100,000 clones, with roughly nine tenths occurring once and the leading ten covering 15% to 20%. The sequenced material came from peripheral blood. All receptors derive from a woman over 75 in a cohort sampled during active COVID-19. Each CDR3 is given with its conserved first and last residue. The D gene is left open where the match is weak. Clone size is given for some rows only: seen once, a few or many times, or a class if the clone is expanded.

.	TRBJ2-1	TRBD2	TRBV4-1	CASSVGTSGGYNEQFF	TGCGCCAGCAGCGTGGGGACTAGCGGGGGTTACAATGAGCAGTTCTTC
.	TRBJ2-7	.	TRBV10-1	CASSENTGVSYEQYF	TGCGCCAGCAGTGAGAACACCGGGGTTTCCTACGAGCAGTACTTC
.	TRBJ1-6	.	TRBV2	CASSGILGYNSPLHF	TGTGCCAGCAGCGGGATATTGGGCTATAATTCACCCCTCCACTTT
.	TRBJ2-2	TRBD2	TRBV14	CASSHQSTSGVLWNTGELFF	TGTGCCAGCAGCCACCAATCGACTAGCGGGGTGCTGTGGAACACCGGGGAGCTGTTTTTT
.	TRBJ2-7	TRBD1	TRBV6-5	CASSFGQGGRVRYF	TGTGCCAGCAGTTTCGGACAGGGGGGACGAGTCCGGTACTTC
.	TRBJ1-4	.	TRBV29-1	CSVTGATNEKLFF	TGCAGCGTGACGGGTGCAACTAATGAAAAACTGTTTTTT
.	TRBJ2-3	TRBD2	TRBV4-2	CASSQDRLVAGEYTDTQYF	TGTGCCAGCAGCCAAGATCGTTTAGTAGCGGGGGAGTACACAGATACGCAGTATTTT
.	TRBJ1-3	.	TRBV7-8	CASTRALSSGNTIYF	TGTGCCAGCACGCGGGCACTGAGCTCTGGAAACACCATATATTTT
.	TRBJ1-6	.	TRBV14	CASSPGRGSYNSPLHF	TGTGCCAGCAGCCCGGGTCGGGGCTCCTATAATTCACCCCTCCACTTT
.	TRBJ2-7	TRBD2	TRBV25-1	CASSEIGTSNYEQYF	TGTGCCAGCAGTGAAATTGGGACTAGCAACTACGAGCAGTACTTC
.	TRBJ1-1	.	TRBV19	CASTVTGGSEAFF	TGTGCCAGTACTGTAACGGGGGGGAGCGAAGCTTTCTTT
.	TRBJ1-1	TRBD1	TRBV18	CASSTGQVNTEAFF	TGTGCCAGCTCTACGGGACAGGTGAATACTGAAGCTTTCTTT
.	TRBJ2-7	.	TRBV29-1	CSVKTMDSRSTAQYF	TGCAGCGTCAAAACAATGGACAGCCGATCTACCGCACAGTACTTC
.	TRBJ1-1	.	TRBV2	CASSLGAFEAFF	TGTGCCAGCAGTTTGGGGGCCTTTGAAGCTTTCTTT
.	TRBJ2-3	TRBD2	TRBV14	CASSQELGTSGTQYF	TGTGCCAGCAGCCAAGAACTGGGGACTAGCGGTACGCAGTATTTT
.	TRBJ2-7	.	TRBV4-2	CASSQDIRGIEQYF	TGTGCCAGCAGCCAAGATATACGGGGTATCGAGCAGTACTTC
once	TRBJ2-3	TRBD2	TRBV9	CASSPMTSGGTDTQYF	TGTGCCAGCTCACCTATGACTAGCGGGGGCACAGATACGCAGTATTTT
.	TRBJ2-3	TRBD1	TRBV6-4	CASRKTGMTDTQYF	TGTGCCAGCAGAAAGACAGGGATGACAGATACGCAGTATTTT
.	TRBJ2-7	TRBD2	TRBV18	CASSPNSGRADEQYF	TGTGCCAGCTCACCTAATAGCGGGAGGGCCGACGAGCAGTACTTC
.	TRBJ2-7	TRBD1	TRBV3-1/TRBV3-2	CASRNYRDRGHEQYF	TGTGCCAGCAGAAATTACCGGGACAGGGGTCACGAGCAGTACTTC
.	TRBJ1-4	.	TRBV7-9	CASSLLTGNNEKLFF	TGTGCCAGCAGCTTATTAACAGGAAATAATGAAAAACTGTTTTTT
.	TRBJ1-2	TRBD1	TRBV3-1/TRBV3-2	CASSPRDSLSYGYTF	TGTGCCAGCAGCCCACGGGACAGCTTATCCTATGGCTACACCTTC
.	TRBJ2-1	TRBD1	TRBV18	CASSQDRGVSVNEQFF	TGTGCCAGCTCACAGGACAGGGGGGTATCGGTGAATGAGCAGTTCTTC
.	TRBJ1-5	TRBD1	TRBV7-2	CASSLGGAGGHNQPQHF	TGTGCCAGCAGCTTAGGGGGTGCAGGGGGGCACAATCAGCCCCAGCATTTT
.	TRBJ2-7	.	TRBV11-2	CASSLDTGLGKYF	TGTGCCAGCAGCTTAGACACGGGGTTAGGGAAGTACTTC
.	TRBJ2-7	TRBD2	TRBV6-6	CASMRGRGVPYEQYF	TGTGCCAGCATGAGGGGACGGGGGGTCCCCTACGAGCAGTACTTC
once	TRBJ1-4	.	TRBV28	CASSLADSYEKLFF	TGTGCCAGCAGTCTGGCGGACAGCTACGAAAAACTGTTTTTT
.	TRBJ2-1	TRBD2	TRBV24-1	CATSEPGTKINEQFF	TGTGCCACCAGCGAGCCCGGGACTAAGATCAATGAGCAGTTCTTC
.	TRBJ2-7	TRBD2	TRBV4-2	CASSPGGVTYEQYF	TGTGCCAGCAGCCCGGGGGGGGTTACGTACGAGCAGTACTTC
.	TRBJ1-5	.	TRBV27	CASSSERVFPDNQPQHF	TGTGCCAGCAGTTCCGAACGGGTTTTCCCCGACAATCAGCCCCAGCATTTT
.	TRBJ2-3	TRBD1	TRBV10-3	CATTGDNTDTQYF	TGTGCCACCACAGGGGATAACACAGATACGCAGTATTTT
.	TRBJ2-7	TRBD2	TRBV3-1/TRBV3-2	CASSQEASGAQYF	TGTGCCAGCAGCCAAGAGGCTAGCGGGGCGCAGTACTTC
.	TRBJ1-2	TRBD1	TRBV6-6	CASSGRDSYGYTF	TGTGCCAGCAGTGGCCGGGACAGCTATGGCTACACCTTC
.	TRBJ1-5	TRBD1	TRBV19	CASSPDRAGQPQHF	TGTGCCAGTAGTCCAGACAGGGCGGGTCAGCCCCAGCATTTT
.	TRBJ1-2	TRBD1	TRBV19	CASRESGQGAGYTF	TGTGCCAGTAGGGAATCCGGACAGGGTGCGGGCTACACCTTC
.	TRBJ2-2	.	TRBV27	CASRRGIGPGELFF	TGTGCCAGCAGAAGGGGGATAGGTCCCGGGGAGCTGTTTTTT
.	TRBJ2-1	.	TRBV5-1	CASRGEGDQKSYNEQFF	TGCGCCAGCAGAGGGGAGGGGGATCAGAAATCCTACAATGAGCAGTTCTTC